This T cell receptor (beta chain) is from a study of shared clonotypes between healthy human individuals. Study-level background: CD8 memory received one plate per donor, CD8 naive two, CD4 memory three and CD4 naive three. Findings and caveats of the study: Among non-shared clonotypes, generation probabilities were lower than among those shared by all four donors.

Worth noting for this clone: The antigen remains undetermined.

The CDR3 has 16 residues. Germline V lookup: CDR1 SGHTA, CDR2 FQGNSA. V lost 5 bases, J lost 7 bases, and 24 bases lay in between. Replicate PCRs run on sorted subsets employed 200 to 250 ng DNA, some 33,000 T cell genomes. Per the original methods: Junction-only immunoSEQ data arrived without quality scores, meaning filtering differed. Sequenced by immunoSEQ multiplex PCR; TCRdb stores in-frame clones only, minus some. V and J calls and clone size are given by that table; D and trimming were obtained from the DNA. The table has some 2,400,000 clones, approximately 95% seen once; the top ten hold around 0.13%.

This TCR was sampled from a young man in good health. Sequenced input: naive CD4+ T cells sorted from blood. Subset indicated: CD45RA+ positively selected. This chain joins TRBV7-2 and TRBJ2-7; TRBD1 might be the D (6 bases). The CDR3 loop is CASSPRQGRSPEEQYF. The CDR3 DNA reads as TGTGCCAGCAGCCCGCGGCAGGGGCGCTCCCCGGAGGAGCAGTACTTC.